This T cell receptor (beta chain) was sequenced in a study of T cells after yellow fever vaccination. The germline V gene encodes CDR1 SSHAT and CDR2 FNYEAQ (reference sequence). CDR3 length: 15 amino acids. This clonotype was seen at least ten times. The junction and the germline gene differ at one end; a read error may be behind it. TCRdb fed the 5' RACE reads into MiXCR, producing one record per CDR3 protein. The sample holds 300,000 to 350,000 distinct CDR3 sequences, 3% to 4.5% seen once. This specimen was PBMCs, taken 5 days after the yellow fever booster vaccination. The chain uses TRBV7-7 and TRBJ2-5; 10 nucleotides align to TRBD2. The TCR originated in a man younger than 30 who received the YFV17D yellow fever vaccine. The CDR3 loop reads CASSLPSGGQETQYF. For the CDR3, the DNA is TGTGCTAGCAGCCTTCCTAGCGGGGGCCAAGAGACCCAGTACTTC.